This T cell receptor (beta chain) was retrieved from a study of early T cells in non-severe SARS-CoV-2 infection. As for the study in general: The study sequenced bulk RNA from unsorted whole blood, with chains unpaired. Whole-study findings and limits: Sequences matched to VDJdb favored anti-spike CD8 responses, while private and CD4 specificities were missed.

Worth noting for this clonotype: Its antigen is still unknown.

Researchers tagged individual cDNA molecules with unique molecular identifiers. TCRdb called the 5' RACE reads again in MiXCR, with one record for every CDR3 protein. The sample includes some 98,000 distinct CDR3 sequences, 16% of them seen just once. CDR3 length: 14 amino acids. V was trimmed by 5 bases and J by 8 bases, leaving 19 bases between them. CDR1 DFQATT and CDR2 SNEGSKA come from the germline V gene (reference sequence). Sample: whole blood. The source is an adult who was a healthcare worker with PCR-confirmed SARS-CoV-2 infection or an uninfected control (not recorded which). The chain couples TRBV20-1 to TRBJ2-1; D is possibly TRBD1 (6 bases). The CDR3 loop is CSAQGGTPRDEQFF. The CDR3 DNA follows: TGCAGTGCTCAAGGGGGTACCCCACGGGATGAGCAGTTCTTC.